This T cell receptor (beta chain) was identified during a study of T cells in Graves' hyperthyroidism and ophthalmopathy. General observations from the study: By a 13 V-J model, ophthalmopathy was set apart from stable hyperthyroidism. Progression to ophthalmopathy was predicted a median of roughly 6.5 months early.

RNA transcripts served as the template for amplifying TCR beta CDR3 regions. TCR CDR3 underwent first-round RT-PCR with the HTBI primer set. One entry per CDR3 protein, called by TCRdb with MiXCR from the multiplex PCR reads. The sample contains more than 500,000 distinct CDR3 sequences, roughly 46% of which appear only once. Notes on this clonotype: Its antigen is as yet unknown. A much larger clone differs from this one at a single base, so this may be a read error.

Germline loops: CDR1 SGHNT, CDR2 YYREEE (reference sequence). This CDR3 contains 14 residues. Between the trimmed V and J ends, which lost 4 bases and 4 bases, there was a span of 14 bases. Input material: peripheral blood or thyroid tissue (not recorded which). The chain couples TRBV5-4 to TRBJ1-2, with a tentative D call TRBD1 (6 bases). This TCR derives from an adult woman with Graves' disease, either hyperthyroidism or ophthalmopathy (not recorded which). CDR3: CASSRSRGGYGYTF. Written as DNA, the CDR3 is TGTGCCAGCAGCCGAAGCAGGGGAGGCTATGGCTACACCTTC.